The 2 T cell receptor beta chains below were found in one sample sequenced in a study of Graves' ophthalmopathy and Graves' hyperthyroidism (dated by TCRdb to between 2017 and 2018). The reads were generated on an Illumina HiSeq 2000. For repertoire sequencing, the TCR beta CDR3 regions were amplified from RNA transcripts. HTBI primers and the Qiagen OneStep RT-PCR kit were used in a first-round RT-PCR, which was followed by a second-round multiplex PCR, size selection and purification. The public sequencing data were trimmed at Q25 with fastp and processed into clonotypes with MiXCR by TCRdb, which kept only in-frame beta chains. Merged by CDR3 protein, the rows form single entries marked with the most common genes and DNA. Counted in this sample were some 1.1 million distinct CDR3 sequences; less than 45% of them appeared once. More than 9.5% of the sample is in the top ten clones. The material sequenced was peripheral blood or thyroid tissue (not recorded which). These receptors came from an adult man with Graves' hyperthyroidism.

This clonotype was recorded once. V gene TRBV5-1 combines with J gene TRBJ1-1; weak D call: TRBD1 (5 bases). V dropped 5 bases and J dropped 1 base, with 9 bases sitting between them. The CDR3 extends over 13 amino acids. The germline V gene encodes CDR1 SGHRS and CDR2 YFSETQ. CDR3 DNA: TGCGCCAGCAGACACGGGACGAACACTGAAGCTTTCTTT. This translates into CASRHGTNTEAFF.

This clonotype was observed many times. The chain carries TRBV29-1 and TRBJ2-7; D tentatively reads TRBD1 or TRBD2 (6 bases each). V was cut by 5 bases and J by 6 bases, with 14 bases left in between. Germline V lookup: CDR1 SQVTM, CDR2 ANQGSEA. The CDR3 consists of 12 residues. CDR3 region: CSVRVGGSEQYF. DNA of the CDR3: TGCAGCGTTAGGGTAGGGGGGTCCGAGCAGTACTTC.